This T cell receptor (beta chain) was recorded in a study of early T cells in non-severe SARS-CoV-2 infection. This clonotype was seen only a few times. The CDR3 spans 13 residues. In germline, CDR1 is LNHDA, CDR2 SQIVND (reference sequence). The V segment lost 10 bases and the J segment 3 bases; nucleotides outside the gene matches: 4. TCRdb passed the 5' RACE reads through MiXCR, listing each CDR3 protein once. The sample lists some 44,000 distinct CDR3 sequences, approximately 5.9% occurring once. The material was whole blood, obtained at baseline. The clonotype originates from an adult who was a healthcare worker with PCR-confirmed SARS-CoV-2 infection or an uninfected control (not recorded which). The chain links TRBV19 to TRBJ2-3, with 10 bases that match TRBD2. The CDR3 nucleotides are TGTGCCACCTCTAGCGGGAGAACAGATACGCAGTATTTT. Translation gives CATSSGRTDTQYF.